The source of this T cell receptor beta chain is a study of cytomegalovirus exposure and HLA in healthy donors. Germline CDR1 reads MNHEY; CDR2 reads SVGAGI. V was pared by 0 bases and J by 6 bases, with 8 bases between. The CDR3 is made up of 14 amino acids. Notes on the study in general: Cytomegalovirus-associated status was assigned to about 150 TCR beta chains. Sequencing likely generated an artifact that appeared as a cluster of highly shared sequence variants. In a later analysis, DRB1 alleles had the most associated TCRs; HLA-C alleles the fewest.

Vbeta (60) and Jbeta (13) primers were used in the PCR. Libraries were prepared by immunoSEQ multiplex PCR; TCRdb keeps only in-frame clonotypes and omits some of them. The sample has about 97,000 clones, approximately 76% seen once. As regards this clone: Its antigen is not identified.

Sequencing used PBMCs. This TCR derives from a middle-aged man in good health and CMV-seronegative. This rearrangement joins TRBV6-5 to TRBJ1-4; D may be TRBD1 (5 bases). The CDR3 DNA is TGTGCCAGCAGTTACTCCCAGGGCGATGAAAAACTGTTTTTT. Its protein product is CASSYSQGDEKLFF.